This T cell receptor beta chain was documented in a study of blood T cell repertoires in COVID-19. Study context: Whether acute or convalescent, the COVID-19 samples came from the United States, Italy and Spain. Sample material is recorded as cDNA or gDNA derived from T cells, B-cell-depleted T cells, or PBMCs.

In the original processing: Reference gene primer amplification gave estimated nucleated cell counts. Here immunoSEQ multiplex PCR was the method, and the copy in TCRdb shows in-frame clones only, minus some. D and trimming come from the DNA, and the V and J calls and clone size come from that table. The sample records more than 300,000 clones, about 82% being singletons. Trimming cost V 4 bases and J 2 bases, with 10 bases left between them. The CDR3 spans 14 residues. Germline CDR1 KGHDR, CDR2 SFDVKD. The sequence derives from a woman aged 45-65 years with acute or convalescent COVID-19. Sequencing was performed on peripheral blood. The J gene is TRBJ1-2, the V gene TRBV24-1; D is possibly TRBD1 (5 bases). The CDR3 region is CATSDPDTNYGYTF. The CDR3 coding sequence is TGTGCCACCAGTGACCCGGACACGAACTATGGCTACACCTTC.